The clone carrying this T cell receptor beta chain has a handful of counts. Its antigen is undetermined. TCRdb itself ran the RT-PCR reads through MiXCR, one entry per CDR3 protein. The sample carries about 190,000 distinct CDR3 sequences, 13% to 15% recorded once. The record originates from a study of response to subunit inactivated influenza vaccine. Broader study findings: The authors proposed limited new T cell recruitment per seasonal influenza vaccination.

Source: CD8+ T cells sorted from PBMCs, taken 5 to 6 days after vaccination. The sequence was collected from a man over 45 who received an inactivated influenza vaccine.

The CDR3 sequence: CASSETGVLNTEAFF. CDR3 in DNA: TGTGCCAGCAGCGAAACAGGGGTCTTGAACACTGAAGCTTTCTTT. The chain joins TRBV9 to TRBJ1-1; 7 bases align to TRBD1. Germline-derived CDR1 and CDR2 are SGDLS and YYNGEE. J was trimmed by 0 bases and V by 3 bases; bases with no gene match: 5. The length of the CDR3 is 15 residues. Supplemented by reference TRBV9 and TRBJ1-1, the full variable domain reads DSGVTQTPKHLITATGQRVTLRCSPRSGDLSVYWYQQSLDQGLQFLIQYYNGEERAKGNILERFSAQQFPDLHSELNLSSLELGDSALYFCASSETGVLNTEAFFGQGTRLTVV.